This T cell receptor beta chain was profiled in a study of cytomegalovirus exposure and HLA in healthy donors. Study summary: About 79% of roughly 400 genotyped donors fell in the Caucasian-associated ancestry cluster. Study-level results: CMV antigen specificity was confirmed in vitro for three CMV-associated chains. In an earlier analysis, about 87% or about 30%: the productive usage of most TCR beta V segments. Cytomegalovirus-associated TCR beta chains were listed, numbering roughly 150.

Turning to this clone: Its antigen is still unknown.

V trimming: 2 bases; J trimming: 5 bases; junction bases outside the gene matches: 5. This CDR3 spans 14 amino acids. The V gene's germline CDR1 is SGHAT and CDR2 FQNNGV. The study ran its PCR with 60 Vbeta and 13 Jbeta primers. Some clones are missing from TCRdb's copy, which holds only in-frame ones; the method was immunoSEQ multiplex PCR. The profile shows some 120,000 clones, 81% of them singletons. The genes are TRBV11-2 and TRBJ1-1; 7 nucleotides match TRBD1. This TCR was sampled from a man between 18 and 35 years old in good health and CMV-seronegative. Sequencing was performed on PBMCs. CDR3: CASSLTTGSTEAFF. The CDR3 DNA reads as TGTGCCAGCAGCTTAACGACAGGGTCTACTGAAGCTTTCTTT.